This T cell receptor (beta chain) was sequenced in a study of T cell responses to AZD1222 COVID-19 vaccine. Study-level findings and limits: Spike was spanned by vaccine-associated CD4 TCRs, with dominance at 160-218 and 743-854. Clonal diversity was possibly underestimated, and white British individuals and females predominated among donors. Of spike-specific TCRs, nearly half reportedly target regions left unmutated in variants.

The CDR3 has 14 residues. Germline V CDR1 and CDR2: KGHSH, LQKENI. Trimming stripped 3 bases from V and 0 bases from J, with 7 bases between. The data were produced by immunoSEQ multiplex PCR, yet TCRdb's version contains in-frame clones alone and is incomplete. In the table there are about 150,000 clones, about 93% of which are singletons. This clone was recorded only once. Its target is unknown. This chain joins TRBV18 and TRBJ2-3, with unresolved D. The clonotype was recovered from an adult who received the AZD1222 COVID-19 vaccine. The material sequenced was peripheral blood, taken 28 days after the second AZD1222 dose. CDR3: CASSPSVSTDTQYF. In nucleotides, the CDR3 is TGTGCCAGCTCACCCTCTGTCAGCACAGATACGCAGTATTTT.